The 9 T cell receptor beta chains below come from one sample, sequenced in a study of OX40 agonist ivuxolimab in advanced cancers. The assay was immunoSEQ multiplex PCR, and TCRdb's table has in-frame clones only and misses some. The profile shows 20,000 or so clones, approximately 87% of them singletons. The sequencing here drew on CD4+ or CD8+ T cells sorted from blood, taken in a trial of the OX40 agonist ivuxolimab. These receptors were taken from an adult with an advanced solid tumor such as melanoma, head and neck, liver or kidney cancer.

The chain recombines TRBV7-6 with TRBJ1-5, with D unclear. Germline V lookup: CDR1 SGHVS, CDR2 FNYEAQ. The CDR3 sequence is 15 residues long. Trimming took 1 base from V and 4 from J, leaving 11 bases between them. The chain's CDR3 is CASSLDNSPNQPQHF. DNA of the CDR3: TGTGCCAGCAGCTTAGATAATTCACCTAATCAGCCCCAGCATTTT.

The rearrangement joins TRBV7-9 to TRBJ1-5; D gene uncertain. There are 12 residues in the CDR3. Between the trimmed V and J ends, which lost 1 base and 6 bases, there was a span of 4 bases. The V gene's germline CDR1 is SEHNR and CDR2 FQNEAQ (reference sequence). The CDR3 here is CASSLGGQPQHF. DNA of the CDR3: TGTGCCAGCAGCTTAGGGGGTCAGCCCCAGCATTTT.

V usage is TRBV10-3 and J usage is TRBJ2-7; a weak D match, TRBD2 (6 bases). The ends were cut back, 3 bases at V and 0 bases at J, with 12 bases in the middle. This CDR3 region has 15 residues. The germline CDR1 and CDR2 sequences are ENHRY and SYGVKD. The CDR3 DNA is TGTGCCATCAGTGAATTGGAGGGGTCCTCCTACGAGCAGTACTTC. Translated, it gives CAISELEGSSYEQYF.

This chain connects TRBV7-9 to TRBJ1-4, with D unresolved. The V gene's germline CDR1 is SEHNR and CDR2 FQNEAQ (reference sequence). V dropped 5 bases and J dropped 3 bases, with 10 bases sitting between them. This CDR3 spans 14 amino acids. The CDR3: CASSPPVANEKLFF. The CDR3 DNA sequence: TGTGCCAGCAGCCCCCCCGTAGCTAATGAAAAACTGTTTTTT.

The chain combines TRBV29-1 with TRBJ1-4, with D possibly matching TRBD1 (5 bases). This CDR3 comprises 12 residues. CDR1 and CDR2 (germline): SQVTM, ANQGSEA. CDR3 coding DNA: TGCAGTGGAGAGGGGACGGAAGAAAAACTGTTTTTT. It encodes CSGEGTEEKLFF.

V is TRBV6-6 and J is TRBJ1-2; the match to TRBD1 covers 9 bases. With V trimmed by 3 bases and J by 8 bases, 10 bases remained unmatched. Germline CDR1 MNHNY, CDR2 SVGAGI (reference sequence). The CDR3 has 15 amino acids. CDR3 amino acids: CASSYSTGGTEGYTF. The CDR3 DNA reads TGTGCCAGCAGTTATTCGACAGGGGGTACGGAGGGCTACACCTTC.

The chain combines TRBV6-6 with TRBJ2-1, with D perhaps given as TRBD1 or TRBD2 (5 bases each). The CDR3 has 16 residues. Trimming took off 6 bases at V and 2 bases at J, with 17 bases between the two ends. Looked up from germline, CDR1 is MNHNY and CDR2 is SVGAGI (reference sequence). CDR3 DNA: TGTGCCAGCAGCCCTACGGGGCAGTTGGCCTACAATGAGCAGTTCTTC. The encoded protein is CASSPTGQLAYNEQFF.

V and J are TRBV5-4 and TRBJ1-1; 8 nucleotides match TRBD1. Germline V lookup: CDR1 SGHNT, CDR2 YYREEE (reference sequence). The V gene end was trimmed by 7 bases and the J gene end by 5 bases; junction bases not matched to a gene: 4. This CDR3 comprises 12 residues. CDR3 DNA sequence: TGTGCCAGCGCTACAGGGGGGACTGAAGCTTTCTTT. Translation gives CASATGGTEAFF.

A single count supports this clone. This rearrangement joins TRBV11-3 to TRBJ2-3, with unresolved D. The CDR3 covers 13 residues. The germline CDR1 and CDR2 sequences are SGHNT and YENEEA. Trimming pared 5 bases from V and 2 bases from J, leaving 8 bases between. The CDR3 protein is CASSIDTTDTQYF. The CDR3 coding sequence is TGTGCCAGCAGCATTGACACCACAGATACGCAGTATTTT. The whole variable domain, filled in from reference TRBV11-3 and TRBJ2-3, reads EAGVVQSPRYKIIEKKQPVAFWCNPISGHNTLYWYLQNLGQGPELLIRYENEEAVDDSQLPKDRFSAERLKGVDSTLKIQPAELGDSAVYLCASSIDTTDTQYFGPGTRLTVL.